The T cell receptor (beta chain) described here comes from a study of a mutant IDH1 vaccine in newly diagnosed glioma. Study-wide background: Patients got radiotherapy, temozolomide, or both beforehand, and most got both.

Time point: baseline, week 1 (first vaccination visit). Stated treatment: pre-vaccination baseline after standard-of-care therapy. Some clones are missing from TCRdb's copy, which holds only in-frame ones; the method was immunoSEQ multiplex PCR. The sample carries 50,000 to 75,000 clones, more than 85% recorded once. The CDR3 extends over 14 amino acids. J gave up 6 bases and V 4 bases, and 8 bases lay outside the gene matches. Germline V lookup: CDR1 LNHDA, CDR2 SQIVND (reference sequence). The sample consisted of PBMCs, taken from a glioma patient treated with radiotherapy, temozolomide or both. The sequence came from a man aged 45 to 65 with glioma. The V gene is TRBV19, the J gene TRBJ1-1, with 7 nucleotides matching TRBD1. The chain's CDR3 is CASSRTGSLPEAFF. The CDR3 DNA sequence: TGTGCCAGTAGTAGGACAGGAAGCCTCCCTGAAGCTTTCTTT.